The 2 T cell receptor beta chains in this list originate from one sample, sequenced in a study of cytomegalovirus exposure and HLA in healthy donors. Repertoires were generated with immunoSEQ multiplex PCR, while TCRdb's copy carries only in-frame clones and drops some. The profile shows 160,000 or so clones, roughly 84% of them singletons. The specimen was PBMCs. These receptors were obtained from a man aged 30 to 45 in good health and CMV-seropositive.

The gene calls are TRBV25-1 and TRBJ2-3, with 9 bases aligning to TRBD2. CDR3 length: 13 amino acids. Trimming cost V 8 bases and J 9 bases; bases outside gene matches: 9. CDR1 MGHDK and CDR2 SYGVNS come from the germline V gene. CDR3 in amino acids: CASRGRETGTQYF. The CDR3 DNA reads TGTGCCAGCCGCGGGAGGGAGACAGGAACGCAGTATTTT.

The chain recombines TRBV6-5 with TRBJ2-3, with D possibly TRBD2 on 5 matching bases. Germline CDR1 reads MNHEY; CDR2 reads SVGAGI. This CDR3 is built from 16 residues. The germline V and J ends were trimmed by 0 bases and 2 bases, with 12 bases remaining between them. Here the CDR3 DNA reads TGTGCCAGCAGTTACTCGGAGGAGCAACTCACAGATACGCAGTATTTT. This encodes CASSYSEEQLTDTQYF.